The 7 T cell receptor beta chains below come from one sample, sequenced in a study of blood T cell repertoires in COVID-19 (dated by TCRdb to 2020 to 2022). The library was obtained by the immunoSEQ multiplex PCR assay. TCRdb holds this immuneACCESS table with in-frame rearrangements only. Some clones are missing; in checked studies, unresolved V genes explain under half, and the rest has no known cause. This sample has over 200,000 clones in its table, and 86% of those were observed once. Of the sample, around a tenth falls within the top ten clones. The sample taken for sequencing was peripheral blood. The receptor source for this set is a man over 45 with COVID-19, enrolled during active disease.

This chain connects TRBV6-2 or TRBV6-3 to TRBJ1-5, with D unclear. V was clipped by 0 bases and J by 1 base, with 10 bases between them. This CDR3 is built from 16 residues. Per the germline V gene, CDR1 is MNHEY and CDR2 is SVGEGT. In nucleotides, the CDR3 is TGTGCCAGCAGTTACTCGATCTCCAGAAGCAATCAGCCCCAGCATTTT. Its translation: CASSYSISRSNQPQHF.

V gene TRBV6-5 combines with J gene TRBJ2-3; 8 nucleotides match TRBD2. Germline V gives CDR1 MNHEY, CDR2 SVGAGI. The CDR3 extends over 14 amino acids. The V segment lost 8 bases and the J segment 0 bases; nucleotides outside the gene matches: 4. The CDR3 DNA follows: TGTGCCAGCGTAGCGGGAACTAGCACAGATACGCAGTATTTT. It codes for CASVAGTSTDTQYF.

The J gene is TRBJ2-4, the V gene TRBV21-1; the table's D call, TRBD1, has no DNA check behind it. TRBV21-1 constitutes a pseudogene. The CDR3 totals 18 residues. CDR3 in amino acids: CASSKKGDDRESKNIQYF. In DNA, the CDR3 is TGTGCCAGCAGCAAAAAAGGGGACGACAGGGAATCCAAAAACATTCAGTACTTC.

This chain's CDR3 is CASSLEAGAIYEQYF. CDR3 sequence (DNA): TGTGCCAGCAGCTTAGAGGCGGGAGCGATATACGAGCAGTACTTC. V is TRBV7-8 and J is TRBJ2-7; 7 nucleotides agree with TRBD2. The CDR3 is made up of 15 amino acids. Germline V CDR1 and CDR2: SGHVS, FQNEAQ. Trimming removed 1 base from V and 4 bases from J; junction bases left unmatched: 7.

This clone showed up just once. The CDR3 region has the DNA TGTGCCAGCAGCCATCGTAACAGGGGGCTGGAGGCCCAGTACTTC. This gives the protein CASSHRNRGLEAQYF. The V call is TRBV3-1 (or the pseudogene TRBV3-2), the J call TRBJ2-5; 9 bases match TRBD1. V trimming: 3 bases; J trimming: 9 bases; junction bases outside the gene matches: 11. This CDR3 contains 15 residues. Germline lookup yields CDR1 LGHDT and CDR2 YNNKEL (reference sequence).

This chain uses TRBV5-4 with TRBJ1-1; TRBD1 matches 8 bases. After removal of 0 bases from V and 5 bases from J, the junction contained 9 bases not matched to a gene. This CDR3 contains 16 residues. Germline loops: CDR1 SGHNT, CDR2 YYREEE (reference sequence). The CDR3 bases are TGTGCCAGCAGCTTGGGTCTACCAGGGGGCGGGACTGAAGCTTTCTTT. Its protein is CASSLGLPGGGTEAFF.

The chain uses TRBV11-2 and TRBJ2-3; 7 bases align to TRBD1. The CDR3 is made up of 15 amino acids. Germline V lookup: CDR1 SGHAT, CDR2 FQNNGV. The V and J ends lost 5 bases and 0 bases, in that order; junction bases with no gene match: 5. The CDR3 region is CASSPGQISTDTQYF. The CDR3 DNA is TGTGCCAGCAGCCCGGGACAGATTAGCACAGATACGCAGTATTTT.